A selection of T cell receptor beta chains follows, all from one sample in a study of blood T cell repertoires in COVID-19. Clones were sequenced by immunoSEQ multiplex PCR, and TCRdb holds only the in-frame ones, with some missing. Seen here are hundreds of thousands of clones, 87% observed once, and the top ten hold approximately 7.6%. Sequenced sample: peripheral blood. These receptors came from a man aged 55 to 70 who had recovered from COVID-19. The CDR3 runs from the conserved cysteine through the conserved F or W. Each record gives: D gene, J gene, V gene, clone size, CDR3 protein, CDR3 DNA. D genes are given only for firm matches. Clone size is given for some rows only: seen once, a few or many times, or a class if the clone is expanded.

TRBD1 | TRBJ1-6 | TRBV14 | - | CASSPTGQGYNSPLHF | TGTGCCAGCAGCCCAACGGGACAGGGGTATAATTCACCCCTCCACTTT
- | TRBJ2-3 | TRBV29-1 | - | CSVAGGARTDTQYF | TGCAGCGTTGCCGGGGGTGCACGCACAGATACGCAGTATTTT
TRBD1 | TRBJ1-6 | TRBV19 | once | CASKRDRANSPLHF | TGTGCCAGTAAGCGGGACAGGGCTAATTCACCCCTCCACTTT
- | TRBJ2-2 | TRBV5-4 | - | CASSYRARNTGELFF | TGTGCCAGCAGTTACAGGGCCAGGAACACCGGGGAGCTGTTTTTT
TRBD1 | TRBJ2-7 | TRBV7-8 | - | CASSLGQGFPYEQYF | TGTGCCAGCAGCTTAGGACAGGGGTTTCCCTACGAGCAGTACTTC
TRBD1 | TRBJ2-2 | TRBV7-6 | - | CASSPRQGTGELFF | TGTGCCAGCAGCCCACGACAGGGAACCGGGGAGCTGTTTTTT
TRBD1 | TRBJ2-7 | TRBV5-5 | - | CASSLARGQGSSYEQYF | TGTGCCAGCAGCTTGGCCAGGGGACAGGGGTCCTCCTACGAGCAGTACTTC
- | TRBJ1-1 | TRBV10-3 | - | CAISESAGEGEAFF | TGTGCCATCAGTGAGTCAGCAGGGGAAGGTGAAGCTTTCTTT
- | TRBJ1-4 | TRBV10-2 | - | CASREAGINEKLFF | TGCGCCAGTAGAGAAGCAGGGATCAATGAAAAACTGTTTTTT
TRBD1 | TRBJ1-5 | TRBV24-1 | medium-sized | CATSGQGVTQHF | TGTGCCACCTCGGGACAGGGCGTGACCCAGCATTTT
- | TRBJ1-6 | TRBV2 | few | CASSPRQIYSPLHF | TGTGCCAGCAGTCCCCGACAAATCTACTCACCCCTCCACTTT
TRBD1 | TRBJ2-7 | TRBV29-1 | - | CSVESSDRPYEQYF | TGCAGCGTTGAATCCTCGGACAGGCCCTACGAGCAGTACTTC
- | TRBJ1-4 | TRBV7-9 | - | CASSPMGRPEKLFF | TGTGCCAGCAGCCCCATGGGGCGACCTGAAAAACTGTTTTTT
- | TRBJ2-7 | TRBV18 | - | CASSQEATYEQYF | TGTGCCAGCTCACAAGAGGCGACCTACGAGCAGTACTTC
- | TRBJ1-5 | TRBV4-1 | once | CASSQGGGPNQPQHF | TGCGCCAGCAGCCAAGGTGGCGGGCCGAATCAGCCCCAGCATTTT
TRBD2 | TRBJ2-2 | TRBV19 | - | CATSGGSGGELFF | TGTGCCACTTCGGGGGGATCCGGCGGGGAGCTGTTTTTT
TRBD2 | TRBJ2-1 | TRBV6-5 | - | CASKVAGAYNEQFF | TGTGCCAGCAAAGTAGCGGGGGCCTACAATGAGCAGTTCTTC
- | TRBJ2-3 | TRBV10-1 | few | CARGGGPDTQYF | TGCGCCAGGGGAGGGGGGCCAGATACGCAGTATTTT
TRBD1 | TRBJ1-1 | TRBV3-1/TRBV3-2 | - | CASSQGLDRVYAAFF | TGTGCCAGCAGCCAGGGATTGGACAGGGTTTATGCAGCTTTCTTT
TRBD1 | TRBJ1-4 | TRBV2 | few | CASRNTGTGRINEKLFF | TGTGCCAGCCGAAACACCGGGACAGGGAGGATTAATGAAAAACTGTTTTTT
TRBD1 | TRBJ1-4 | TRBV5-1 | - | CASSLGVGGRNEKLFF | TGCGCCAGCAGCTTGGGTGTAGGGGGCCGTAATGAAAAACTGTTTTTT
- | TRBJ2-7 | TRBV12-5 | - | CASGLRESSYEQYF | TGTGCTAGTGGTTTAAGAGAGAGCTCCTACGAGCAGTACTTC
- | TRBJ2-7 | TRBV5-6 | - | CASSLAPGVWGSSYEQYF | TGTGCCAGCAGCTTGGCCCCCGGGGTTTGGGGAAGCTCCTACGAGCAGTACTTC
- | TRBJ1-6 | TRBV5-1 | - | CASSLVGDNNSPLHF | TGCGCCAGCAGCTTGGTAGGGGACAATAATTCACCCCTCCACTTT
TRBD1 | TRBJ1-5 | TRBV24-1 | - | CATSDSGTGYSQPQHF | TGTGCCACCAGTGATTCCGGGACAGGGTACAGTCAGCCCCAGCATTTT
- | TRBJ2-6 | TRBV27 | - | CASTQRAGANVLTF | TGTGCCAGCACCCAACGCGCTGGGGCCAACGTCCTGACTTTC
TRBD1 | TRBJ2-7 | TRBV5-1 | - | CASSLGTGEYEQYF | TGCGCCAGCAGCTTGGGGACAGGGGAGTACGAGCAGTACTTC
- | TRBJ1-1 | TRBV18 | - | CASSPRPGWNTEAFF | TGTGCCAGCTCACCAAGGCCGGGGTGGAACACTGAAGCTTTCTTT
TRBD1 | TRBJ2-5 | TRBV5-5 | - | CASSFDRVETQYF | TGTGCCAGCAGCTTTGACAGGGTAGAGACCCAGTACTTC
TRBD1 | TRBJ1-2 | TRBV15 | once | CATSRGIRDRANYGYTF | TGTGCCACCAGCAGAGGAATCCGGGACAGGGCGAACTATGGCTACACCTTC
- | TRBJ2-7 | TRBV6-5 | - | CASSPPGSPSYEQYF | TGTGCCAGCAGTCCTCCGGGATCTCCTTCCTACGAGCAGTACTTC
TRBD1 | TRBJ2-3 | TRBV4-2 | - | CASSQEDRGSTDTQYF | TGTGCCAGCAGCCAAGAAGACAGGGGAAGCACAGATACGCAGTATTTT
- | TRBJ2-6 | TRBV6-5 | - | CASGGISGANVLTF | TGTGCCAGCGGCGGAATCTCTGGGGCCAACGTCCTGACTTTC
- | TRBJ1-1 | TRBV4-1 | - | CASSWGHLNTEAFF | TGCGCCAGCAGCTGGGGACACCTGAACACTGAAGCTTTCTTT
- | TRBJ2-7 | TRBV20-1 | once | CSASRGGGYEQYF | TGCAGTGCTAGTCGGGGAGGGGGATACGAGCAGTACTTC
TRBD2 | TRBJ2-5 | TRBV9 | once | CASSGPRVASGGALLQYF | TGTGCCAGCAGCGGCCCCCGGGTGGCTAGCGGGGGGGCCCTTCTCCAGTACTTC
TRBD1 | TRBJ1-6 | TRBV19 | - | CASSIRDRVSPLHF | TGTGCCAGTAGTATCCGGGACAGGGTTTCACCCCTCCACTTT
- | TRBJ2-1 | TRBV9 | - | CASSSYGGGVAYVEQFF | TGTGCCAGCAGCTCGTATGGAGGGGGCGTAGCGTACGTGGAGCAGTTCTTC
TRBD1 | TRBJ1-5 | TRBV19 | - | CASSGQGPPNQPQHF | TGTGCCAGTAGCGGACAGGGGCCACCTAATCAGCCCCAGCATTTT
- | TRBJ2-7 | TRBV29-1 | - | CSVDRQVGEQYF | TGCAGCGTTGACAGGCAGGTCGGCGAGCAGTACTTC
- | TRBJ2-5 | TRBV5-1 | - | CASSFTGQETQYF | TGCGCCAGCAGCTTTACAGGCCAAGAGACCCAGTACTTC
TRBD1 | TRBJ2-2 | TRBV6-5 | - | CASWTGSASGELFF | TGTGCCAGCTGGACAGGGTCGGCGAGCGGGGAGCTGTTTTTT
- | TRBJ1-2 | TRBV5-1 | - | CASSLKPHPAGTSGYTF | TGCGCCAGCAGCTTGAAACCCCATCCGGCGGGAACTAGTGGCTACACCTTC
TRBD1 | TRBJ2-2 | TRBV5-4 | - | CASSSGTGVTGELFF | TGTGCCAGCAGCTCCGGGACAGGGGTCACCGGGGAGCTGTTTTTT
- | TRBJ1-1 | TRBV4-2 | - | CASSQGRSGDLNTEAFF | TGTGCCAGCAGCCAAGGTCGATCAGGGGATCTGAACACTGAAGCTTTCTTT
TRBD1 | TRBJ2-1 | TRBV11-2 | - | CASSSIQGLNEQFF | TGTGCCAGCAGCTCCATACAGGGGCTCAATGAGCAGTTCTTC
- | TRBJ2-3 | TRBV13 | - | CASSLGGTPDTQYF | TGTGCCAGCAGCTTAGGGGGCACGCCAGATACGCAGTATTTT
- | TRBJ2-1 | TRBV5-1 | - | CASSLGLEKYNEQFF | TGCGCCAGCAGCTTGGGACTCGAAAAGTACAATGAGCAGTTCTTC